Listed here are 20 T cell receptor beta chains from one sample, sequenced in a study of CD8+ T cells in alopecia areata. RNA was extracted and reverse transcribed into cDNA as the sequencing template. Generated by immunoSEQ multiplex PCR, the TCRdb table keeps only in-frame clones and is missing some. This repertoire shows fewer than 350,000 clones, roughly 64% found once; its top ten account for around 1.7%. Treatment defined: oral pan-JAK inhibitor, 5-10 mg twice daily. This material consisted of CD4+ T cells sorted from blood, taken at week 24, from a patient treated with tofacitinib. The receptors come from a human donor with alopecia areata.

This clone was observed a few times. The chain employs TRBV7-2 and TRBJ2-3; D call uncertain. This CDR3 comprises 17 residues. Germline V lookup: CDR1 SGHTA, CDR2 FQGNSA. Trimming cost V 2 bases and J 0 bases, with 15 bases left between them. The CDR3 sequence is CASSLRGLTSSTDTQYF. CDR3 DNA: TGTGCCAGCAGCTTACGAGGCCTTACATCTAGCACAGATACGCAGTATTTT.

The chain recombines TRBV9 with TRBJ2-3, with unresolved D. Germline values: CDR1 SGDLS, CDR2 YYNGEE. The CDR3 contains 13 residues. Trimming shortened V by 3 bases and J by 6 bases, and 11 bases separated the two germline ends. The DNA for the CDR3 is TGTGCCAGCAGCGCAACGGTGAGGGATACGCAGTATTTT. Encoded protein: CASSATVRDTQYF.

The chain links TRBV19 to TRBJ2-7; 10 nucleotides match TRBD1. This CDR3 has 14 amino acids. The V and J ends lost 7 bases and 8 bases, in that order; junction bases with no gene match: 11. Germline V lookup: CDR1 LNHDA, CDR2 SQIVND (reference sequence). The CDR3 DNA follows: TGTGCCAGTACGCCGGGACAGGGGACTCTGAAGCAGTACTTC. Its translation: CASTPGQGTLKQYF.

This sequence joins TRBV9 and TRBJ2-5, with D possibly matching TRBD2 (5 bases). Germline V gives CDR1 SGDLS, CDR2 YYNGEE. The CDR3 covers 14 residues. V was shortened by 0 bases and J by 4 bases, with 10 bases between the two germline ends. The CDR3 loop is CASSVATRGETQYF. In nucleotides, the CDR3 is TGTGCCAGCAGCGTAGCTACACGGGGAGAGACCCAGTACTTC.

The chain has TRBV19 and TRBJ1-2, with TRBD1 as a possible D gene (5 bases). Trimming took 7 bases from V and 6 from J, leaving 15 bases between them. CDR1 LNHDA and CDR2 SQIVND come from the germline V gene (reference sequence). The CDR3 length is 13 residues. CDR3: CASTAPAGNGYTF. The DNA for the CDR3 is TGTGCCAGTACCGCCCCGGCAGGGAATGGCTACACCTTC.

The sample holds one count of this clone. J is TRBJ1-1 and V is TRBV7-9; no definite D call. Trimming cost V 5 bases and J 0 bases, with 7 bases left between them. This CDR3 is built from 13 residues. Germline V CDR1 and CDR2: SEHNR, FQNEAQ (reference sequence). CDR3 DNA sequence: TGTGCCAGCAGCCTGCGAATGAACACTGAAGCTTTCTTT. Protein: CASSLRMNTEAFF. Combining the CDR3 with reference TRBV7-9 and TRBJ1-1 gives the whole variable domain DTGVSQNPRHKITKRGQNVTFRCDPISEHNRLYWYRQTLGQGPEFLTYFQNEAQLEKSRLLSDRFSAERPKGSFSTLEIQRTEQGDSAMYLCASSLRMNTEAFFGQGTRLTVV.

CDR3 nucleotides: TGTGCCAGCAGCCCCCGGGGGCGGGGGGCAGGAGAGACCCAGTACTTC. Its protein is CASSPRGRGAGETQYF. V and J are TRBV7-8 and TRBJ2-5; TRBD2 aligns across 8 bases. The CDR3 runs to 16 residues. CDR1 is SGHVS, CDR2 FQNEAQ, per germline. The V and J ends lost 5 bases and 4 bases, in that order; junction bases with no gene match: 12.

This chain links TRBV9 with TRBJ2-7; 8 positions agree with TRBD2. The CDR3 is 16 amino acids. Looked up from germline, CDR1 is SGDLS and CDR2 is YYNGEE. Trimming cost V 2 bases and J 2 bases; bases outside gene matches: 9. The CDR3 coding sequence is TGTGCCAGCAGCGTTTCCCCGGGGGGGGGTACCTACGAGCAGTACTTC. It encodes CASSVSPGGGTYEQYF.

The chain is built from TRBV10-3 and TRBJ2-1, with TRBD2 matching over 8 bases. The J segment lost 0 bases and the V segment lost 5 bases, leaving 3 bases of the junction unmatched. The V gene's germline CDR1 is ENHRY and CDR2 SYGVKD. The CDR3 length is 15 residues. CDR3 coding DNA: TGTGCCATCAGTACCGGGACTAGCTCCTACAATGAGCAGTTCTTC. Amino acid sequence: CAISTGTSSYNEQFF.

The CDR3 DNA sequence: TGTGCCAGCAGCGCGGGACAGGGGGCTGAATTTTCACCCCTCCACTTT. Protein product: CASSAGQGAEFSPLHF. The V call is TRBV5-4, the J call TRBJ1-6, with 12 bases matching TRBD1. CDR1 is SGHNT and CDR2 is YYREEE in the germline V gene (reference sequence). V was clipped by 4 bases and J by 9 bases; unmatched bases: 8. The CDR3 consists of 16 residues. The full variable domain, its missing parts supplied by reference TRBV5-4 and TRBJ1-6, is ETGVTQSPTHLIKTRGQQVTLRCSSQSGHNTVSWYQQALGQGPQFIFQYYREEENGRGNFPPRFSGLQFPNYSSELNVNALELDDSALYLCASSAGQGAEFSPLHFGNGTRLTVT.

The chain uses TRBV30 and TRBJ2-4; 12 bases are a match to TRBD2. This CDR3 contains 14 residues. V shed 2 bases, J shed 7 bases, and the junction held 3 bases outside the gene matches. The germline gives CDR1 GTSNPN, CDR2 SVGIG (reference sequence). The CDR3 DNA reads TGTGCCTGGAGTCTAGGACTAGCGGGGAACATTCAGTACTTC. It codes for CAWSLGLAGNIQYF.

This clone was found once. V usage is TRBV30 and J usage is TRBJ2-1; 7 bases fit TRBD2. Germline loops: CDR1 GTSNPN, CDR2 SVGIG (reference sequence). Trimming cost V 1 base and J 12 bases; bases outside gene matches: 3. The CDR3 totals 11 residues. CDR3 coding DNA: TGTGCCTGGAGTGGTGGGACTATGCAGTTCTTC. Its protein is CAWSGGTMQFF. Together with reference TRBV30 and TRBJ2-1, the CDR3 gives the full variable domain: SQTIHQWPATLVQPVGSPLSLECTVEGTSNPNLYWYRQAAGRGLQLLFYSVGIGQISSEVPQNLSASRPQDRQFILSSKKLLLSDSGFYLCAWSGGTMQFFGPGTRLTVL.

The V gene is TRBV18, the J gene TRBJ2-3; 8 bases align to TRBD1. CDR3 length: 14 amino acids. Looked up from germline, CDR1 is KGHSH and CDR2 is LQKENI. The J segment lost 2 bases and the V segment lost 3 bases, leaving 1 base of the junction unmatched. The CDR3 nucleotides are TGTGCCAGCTCACCGGACAGGGTCACAGATACGCAGTATTTT. Translated: CASSPDRVTDTQYF. The full variable domain, its missing parts supplied by reference TRBV18 and TRBJ2-3, is NAGVMQNPRHLVRRRGQEARLRCSPMKGHSHVYWYRQLPEEGLKFMVYLQKENIIDESGMPKERFSAEFPKEGPSILRIQQVVRGDSAAYFCASSPDRVTDTQYFGPGTRLTVL.

A remark on this clone: Additional DNA sequences in this sample encode the identical CDR3. This rearrangement joins TRBV7-2 to TRBJ2-3; no reliable D call. CDR3 length: 14 amino acids. Trimming shortened V by 1 base and J by 0 bases, and 5 bases separated the two germline ends. CDR1 is SGHTA, CDR2 FQGNSA, per germline. The CDR3 protein is CASSLDPSTDTQYF. The CDR3 region has the DNA TGTGCCAGCAGCTTAGACCCCAGCACAGATACGCAGTATTTT.

The chain employs TRBV5-4 and TRBJ2-3; D is unresolved. The CDR3 consists of 12 residues. V was clipped by 4 bases and J by 0 bases, with 3 bases between them. Germline CDR1 and CDR2: SGHNT and YYREEE (reference sequence). This CDR3 is CASSPSTDTQYF. Written as DNA, the CDR3 is TGTGCCAGCAGCCCCAGCACAGATACGCAGTATTTT. The complete variable domain, with remaining parts taken from reference TRBV5-4 and TRBJ2-3, reads ETGVTQSPTHLIKTRGQQVTLRCSSQSGHNTVSWYQQALGQGPQFIFQYYREEENGRGNFPPRFSGLQFPNYSSELNVNALELDDSALYLCASSPSTDTQYFGPGTRLTVL.

The V call is TRBV6-1, the J call TRBJ2-5, with D hard to call. The CDR3 sequence is 14 residues long. The V end was cut by 7 bases, the J end by 0 bases, with 12 bases between. CDR1 MNHNS and CDR2 SASEGT come from the germline V gene. The CDR3 loop is CASKAGGNQETQYF. For the CDR3, the DNA is TGTGCCAGCAAGGCAGGCGGAAACCAAGAGACCCAGTACTTC.

This clone has just a few counts. The J gene is TRBJ2-7, the V gene TRBV29-1, with 8 bases aligning to TRBD1. V lost 2 bases and J lost 5; bases outside the gene matches: 5. The CDR3 sequence is 13 residues long. Germline assignment: CDR1 SQVTM and CDR2 ANQGSEA. This chain's CDR3 is CSVEPGQGNEQYF. CDR3 nucleotides: TGCAGCGTTGAACCCGGACAGGGTAACGAGCAGTACTTC.

The sample holds one count of this clone. The J gene is TRBJ2-7, the V gene TRBV30; no firm D call. Deletions cut 3 bases from V and 6 bases from J, with 18 bases between. There are 14 residues in the CDR3. The germline V gene has CDR1 GTSNPN and CDR2 SVGIG (reference sequence). Here the CDR3 reads CAWSAKGGYAEQYF. CDR3 in DNA: TGTGCCTGGAGCGCAAAGGGTGGCTACGCCGAGCAGTACTTC.

The rearrangement links TRBV25-1 to TRBJ2-2, with a possible D match to TRBD2 (5 bases). V lost 6 bases and J lost 13, with 12 bases in between. The CDR3 is 11 residues long. Germline V lookup: CDR1 MGHDK, CDR2 SYGVNS. The chain's CDR3 is CASRRAEGLFF. DNA of the CDR3: TGTGCCAGCAGGCGGGCAGAGGGGCTGTTTTTT. The variable domain in full, with the rest retrieved from reference TRBV25-1 and TRBJ2-2, is EADIYQTPRYLVIGTGKKITLECSQTMGHDKMYWYQQDPGMELHLIHYSYGVNSTEKGDLSSESTVSRIRTEHFPLTLESARPSHTSQYLCASRRAEGLFFGEGSRLTVL.

The chain is built from TRBV5-1 and TRBJ2-2; D remains unclear. Between the trimmed V and J ends, which lost 1 base and 0 bases, there was a span of 7 bases. This CDR3 comprises 15 residues. The germline V gene encodes CDR1 SGHRS and CDR2 YFSETQ. The CDR3 DNA reads as TGCGCCAGCAGCTTGACAGCCTCGAACACCGGGGAGCTGTTTTTT. This encodes CASSLTASNTGELFF.